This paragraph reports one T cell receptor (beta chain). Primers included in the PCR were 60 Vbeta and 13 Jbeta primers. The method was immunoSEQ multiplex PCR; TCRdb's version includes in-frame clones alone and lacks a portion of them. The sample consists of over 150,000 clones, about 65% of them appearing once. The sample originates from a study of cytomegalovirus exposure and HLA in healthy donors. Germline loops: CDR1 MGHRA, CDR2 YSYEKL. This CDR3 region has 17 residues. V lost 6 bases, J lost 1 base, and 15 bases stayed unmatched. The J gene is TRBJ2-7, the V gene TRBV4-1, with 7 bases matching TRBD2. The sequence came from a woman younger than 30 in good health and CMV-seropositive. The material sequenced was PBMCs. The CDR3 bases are TGCGCCAGCAGACAGACCGATGGAACTAGCGTATCCTACGAGCAGTACTTC. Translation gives CASRQTDGTSVSYEQYF.